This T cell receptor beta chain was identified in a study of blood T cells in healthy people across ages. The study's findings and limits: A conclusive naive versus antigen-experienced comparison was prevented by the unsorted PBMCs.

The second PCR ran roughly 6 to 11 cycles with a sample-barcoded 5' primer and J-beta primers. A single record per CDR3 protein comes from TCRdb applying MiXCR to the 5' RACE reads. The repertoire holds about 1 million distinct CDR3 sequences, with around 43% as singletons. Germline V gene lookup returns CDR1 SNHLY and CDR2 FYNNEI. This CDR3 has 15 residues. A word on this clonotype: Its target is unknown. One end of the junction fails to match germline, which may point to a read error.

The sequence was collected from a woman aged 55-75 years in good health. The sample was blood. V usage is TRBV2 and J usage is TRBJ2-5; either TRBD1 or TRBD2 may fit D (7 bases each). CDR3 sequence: CASRGGLRNQETQYF. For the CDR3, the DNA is TGTGCTAGCAGGGGGGGACTTCGGAACCAAGAGACCCAGTACTTC.